Reported below is one T cell receptor beta chain. Its antigen is not identified. This sample was taken from a study of post-analysis software for immune sequencing data. Findings and caveats of the study: The five TRBV segments detected at higher frequency in patients than in controls included TRBV5-6, TRBV5-1 and TRBV20-1.

TCR beta cDNA libraries had unique molecular identifiers. TCRdb used MiXCR to reprocess the PCR reads, holding one entry per CDR3 protein. Among about 430,000 distinct CDR3 sequences listed, 39% were seen once. CDR3 length: 11 residues. The V end lost 6 bases, the J end lost 7 bases, and 12 bases lay between the germline ends. Germline CDR1 reads DFQATT; CDR2 reads SNEGSKA (reference sequence). The receptor's source is a girl aged 2 to 9 with multiple sclerosis. The gene calls are TRBV20-1 and TRBJ1-2; a possible D gene is TRBD1 (6 bases). The sequenced sample consisted of blood. The CDR3 loop reads CSARTASGYTF. CDR3 DNA sequence: TGCAGTGCCAGGACAGCAAGTGGCTACACCTTC.